The rows below give T cell receptor beta chains drawn from one sample of a study of blood T cell repertoires in COVID-19. Data came from immunoSEQ multiplex PCR; TCRdb stores just in-frame clones and leaves some out. In the table there are approximately 170,000 clones, around 90% of which are singletons. Input material: peripheral blood. These receptors all come from a man aged 18 to 29 with COVID-19, enrolled during active disease. CDR3s include the opening cysteine and the closing phenylalanine or tryptophan. D genes are given only for firm matches. The size of a clone is reported for some rows only, either as once, few or many, or as a class for expanded clones.

CDR3 | DNA | size | D | J | V
CASSPQTGTYEQYF | TGCGCCAGCAGCCCCCAGACAGGCACCTACGAGCAGTACTTC | NA | NA | TRBJ2-7 | TRBV4-1
CASSIWGTGGYEQYF | TGTGCCAGTAGTATTTGGGGGACAGGGGGCTACGAGCAGTACTTC | NA | TRBD1 | TRBJ2-7 | TRBV19
CSVGPRVGGTEAFF | TGCAGCGTGGGCCCAAGGGTGGGGGGCACTGAAGCTTTCTTT | NA | NA | TRBJ1-1 | TRBV29-1
CAWRERAGGQPQHF | TGTGCCTGGAGAGAACGGGCAGGGGGTCAGCCCCAGCATTTT | NA | TRBD1 | TRBJ1-5 | TRBV30
CASSPAGGRYGYTF | TGTGCCAGCTCACCTGCGGGCGGCCGTTATGGCTACACCTTC | NA | NA | TRBJ1-2 | TRBV18
CASSYLVGGGYEQYF | TGTGCCAGCAGTTACCTTGTGGGAGGCGGCTACGAGCAGTACTTC | NA | NA | TRBJ2-7 | TRBV6-6
CASSLAVVTGNTIYF | TGTGCCAGCAGCCTTGCGGTGGTTACGGGAAACACCATATATTTT | NA | NA | TRBJ1-3 | TRBV2
CASSSGTSGTADTQYF | TGTGCCAGCAGTTCTGGGACTAGCGGGACTGCAGATACGCAGTATTTT | once | TRBD2 | TRBJ2-3 | TRBV28
CASSSSWAGASPLHF | TGTGCCAGCAGCTCGAGCTGGGCAGGGGCATCACCCCTCCACTTT | NA | NA | TRBJ1-6 | TRBV7-9
CASKRQGSQPQHF | TGTGCCAGCAAAAGACAGGGTAGCCAGCCCCAGCATTTT | NA | TRBD1 | TRBJ1-5 | TRBV6-5
CASSFPLTGGETQYF | TGTGCCAGCAGCTTCCCCCTGACGGGCGGGGAGACCCAGTACTTC | NA | NA | TRBJ2-5 | TRBV5-6
CASTTGGHYGYTF | TGTGCCAGCACCACAGGGGGCCACTATGGCTACACCTTC | NA | TRBD1 | TRBJ1-2 | TRBV11-2
CASSMGLATYEQYF | TGTGCCAGTAGTATGGGGCTGGCTACCTACGAGCAGTACTTC | NA | NA | TRBJ2-7 | TRBV19
CASSLGGWQPQHF | TGTGCCAGCAGCCTTGGAGGATGGCAGCCCCAGCATTTT | once | NA | TRBJ1-5 | TRBV28
CASSGPGTGVNPEAFF | TGTGCCAGCAGTGGCCCAGGGACAGGGGTTAACCCTGAAGCTTTCTTT | few | TRBD1 | TRBJ1-1 | TRBV2
CASSGGPYNEQFF | TGTGCCAGCAGTGGGGGCCCCTACAATGAGCAGTTCTTC | NA | NA | TRBJ2-1 | TRBV6-2/TRBV6-3
CAWSLGRANTGELFF | TGTGCCTGGTCCCTTGGGAGGGCAAACACCGGGGAGCTGTTTTTT | NA | TRBD2 | TRBJ2-2 | TRBV30
CASSPPRVNPSLGNEQFF | TGTGCCAGCTCACCACCGCGGGTCAATCCCTCCTTGGGCAATGAGCAGTTCTTC | NA | NA | TRBJ2-1 | TRBV18
CASTSAGERETQYF | TGTGCCAGCACTTCAGCGGGAGAGAGGGAGACCCAGTACTTC | NA | TRBD2 | TRBJ2-5 | TRBV9
CASSATYRGPQHF | TGTGCCAGCTCAGCTACTTACAGGGGTCCCCAGCATTTT | NA | TRBD1 | TRBJ1-5 | TRBV18
CASSSLGGFEQFF | TGTGCCAGCAGTTCCCTGGGAGGCTTCGAGCAGTTCTTC | NA | NA | TRBJ2-1 | TRBV27
CASLGGDGGYTF | TGTGCCAGCCTCGGAGGGGACGGTGGCTACACCTTC | NA | NA | TRBJ1-2 | TRBV19
CAWGTGGGGYEQYF | TGTGCCTGGGGGACTGGTGGGGGAGGTTACGAGCAGTACTTC | NA | NA | TRBJ2-7 | TRBV30
CASSQDARSTGELFF | TGTGCCAGCAGCCAAGATGCTCGGTCCACCGGGGAGCTGTTTTTT | once | NA | TRBJ2-2 | TRBV3-1/TRBV3-2